This TCR beta chain was obtained from a study of a mutant IDH1 vaccine in newly diagnosed glioma. Study-level information: Before enrollment, the patients had been treated with radiotherapy alone, temozolomide alone, or both together. Most of them had received both.

Worth noting for this clone: The target antigen is unknown.

V was trimmed by 0 bases and J by 5 bases, leaving 10 bases between them. There are 13 residues in the CDR3. From germline, CDR1 is GTSNPN and CDR2 SVGIG (reference sequence). Method: immunoSEQ multiplex PCR; TCRdb's copy keeps in-frame clones and lacks some. The sample yields about 66,000 clones, around 74% seen once. Regarding time point: week 35, safety follow-up. All doses held 300 ug of mutant IDH1 20-mer peptide, with topical imiquimod. Across weeks 1, 3, 5, 7, 11, 15, 19 and 23, patients received a vaccination each time, eight in all. Sequences were derived from PBMCs, sampled from a glioma patient whose treatment included an IDH1 peptide vaccine. The V gene is TRBV30, the J gene TRBJ1-1; D not certain. This TCR came from a man aged 45-65 years with glioma. The CDR3 protein is CAWSVRPRTEAFF. CDR3 bases: TGTGCCTGGAGTGTGCGGCCTAGAACTGAAGCTTTCTTT.